This section outlines one T cell receptor (beta chain) sequence together with its context. What it recognizes is unknown. V lost 2 bases, J lost 0 bases, and 6 bases stayed unmatched. This CDR3 contains 18 residues. CDR1 and CDR2 from the germline V gene are SGHVS and FQNEAQ. The PCR employed 60 Vbeta primers together with 13 Jbeta primers. TCRdb's table, derived via immunoSEQ multiplex PCR, lists solely in-frame clones and lacks some. The table has approximately 220,000 clones, about 80% seen once. The record originates from a study of cytomegalovirus exposure and HLA in healthy donors. Whole-study results and caveats: Using a false discovery rate of 0.05, a later analysis showed that approximately 16,000 TCR beta sequences were associated with HLA alleles. A later analysis revealed that TCR association rates differed between HLA loci, peaking at DRB1 and bottoming out at HLA-C. Earlier results showed most TCR beta V segments being productive about 87% or about 30% of the time.

The sample was PBMCs. This rearrangement joins TRBV7-8 to TRBJ2-3; 12 bases are a match to TRBD2. The clonotype comes from a young man in good health and CMV-seronegative. As DNA, the CDR3 is TGTGCCAGCAGCTTATGGCTAGCGGGGGGGACTAGCACAGATACGCAGTATTTT. Amino acid sequence: CASSLWLAGGTSTDTQYF.